The rows below give T cell receptor beta chains drawn from one sample of a study of T cell changes during pregnancy in multiple sclerosis. Sequencing was performed with immunoSEQ multiplex PCR; in TCRdb, only in-frame clones are kept and a portion is missing. The repertoire holds 100,000 or so clones, with around 93% as singletons. This specimen was peripheral blood, taken before pregnancy. All receptors derive from a female donor with multiple sclerosis, enrolled in a pregnancy study. The CDR3 runs from the conserved cysteine through the conserved F or W. The D gene is left open where the match is weak. Not every row has a clone size; where given, it reads once, few, many or a size class.

>.|TRBJ2-2|TRBV19|.
CASNPGFTGELFF
TGTGCCAGTAACCCAGGGTTCACCGGGGAGCTGTTTTTT
>once|TRBJ2-7|TRBV7-8|TRBD2
CASSPLSGSIPYEQYF
TGTGCCAGCAGCCCTCTCAGCGGGAGTATCCCCTACGAGCAGTACTTC
>.|TRBJ2-1|TRBV10-2|.
CASSGRTIGPEQFF
TGCGCCAGCAGTGGGAGGACCATTGGTCCTGAGCAGTTCTTC
>once|TRBJ2-3|TRBV5-1|TRBD1
CASSDRDRGRTDTQYF
TGCGCCAGCAGCGATCGGGACAGGGGGCGGACAGATACGCAGTATTTT
>.|TRBJ1-2|TRBV7-9|TRBD1
CASSPKEGAAVDGYTF
TGTGCCAGCAGCCCTAAGGAGGGGGCCGCAGTCGATGGCTACACCTTC
>.|TRBJ1-5|TRBV4-1|.
CASSQDRGGSNQPQHF
TGCGCCAGCAGCCAAGATCGAGGGGGTAGCAATCAGCCCCAGCATTTT
>.|TRBJ2-3|TRBV9|TRBD1
CASSPWTGGTDTQYF
TGTGCCAGCAGCCCTTGGACAGGGGGCACAGATACGCAGTATTTT
>.|TRBJ2-5|TRBV5-1|TRBD2
CASNSGLAGGTDVRDF
TGCGCCAGCAATTCGGGACTAGCGGGAGGTACGGACGTACGGGACTTC
>.|TRBJ1-5|TRBV15|.
CATSILRTDLSNQPQHF
TGTGCCACCAGCATCCTTCGGACAGACCTTAGCAATCAGCCCCAGCATTTT
>few|TRBJ1-2|TRBV19|.
CASSFGRNYGYTF
TGTGCCAGTAGTTTCGGGAGGAACTATGGCTACACCTTC
>.|TRBJ2-2|TRBV5-5|.
CASSPQTVTGELFF
TGTGCCAGCAGCCCGCAGACAGTCACCGGGGAGCTGTTTTTT
>.|TRBJ1-3|TRBV18|.
CASSPVDSGNTIYF
TGTGCCAGCTCTCCGGTTGACTCTGGAAACACCATATATTTT
>.|TRBJ2-1|TRBV18|TRBD1
CASSHPGQGYEQFF
TGTGCCAGCTCCCACCCGGGACAGGGCTATGAGCAGTTCTTC
>.|TRBJ2-1|TRBV5-1|TRBD2
CASSFSAGGNNEQFF
TGCGCCAGCAGCTTCTCGGCGGGAGGGAACAATGAGCAGTTCTTC
>.|TRBJ1-5|TRBV30|TRBD1
CAWSAGDSQPQHF
TGTGCCTGGAGTGCAGGGGACAGTCAGCCCCAGCATTTT
>.|TRBJ2-7|TRBV18|TRBD1
CASSPTTGSSYEQYF
TGTGCCAGCTCTCCTACGACAGGGAGCTCCTACGAGCAGTACTTC
>.|TRBJ2-2|TRBV9|.
CASSVEGLPTGELFF
TGTGCCAGCAGCGTAGAGGGACTTCCCACCGGGGAGCTGTTTTTT
>.|TRBJ1-5|TRBV9|.
CASSAGGGGQPQHF
TGTGCCAGCAGCGCGGGGGGGGGCGGACAGCCCCAGCATTTT
>.|TRBJ2-1|TRBV2|TRBD2
CASSEPGLAEYNEQFF
TGTGCCAGCAGTGAACCGGGACTAGCGGAGTACAATGAGCAGTTCTTC
>.|TRBJ2-4|TRBV9|TRBD1
CASSVEQGEDIQYF
TGTGCCAGCAGCGTAGAACAGGGGGAAGACATTCAGTACTTC
>.|TRBJ2-7|TRBV6-5|.
CASSYGAGSSEQYF
TGTGCCAGCAGTTACGGGGCAGGAAGTAGCGAGCAGTACTTC
>.|TRBJ1-1|TRBV19|.
CASSIGGGPNTEAFF
TGTGCCAGTAGTATAGGGGGAGGGCCGAACACTGAAGCTTTCTTT
>.|TRBJ2-1|TRBV4-1|TRBD2
CASSLSGGGYNEQFF
TGCGCCAGCAGCCTTAGCGGGGGGGGCTACAATGAGCAGTTCTTC
>.|TRBJ2-7|TRBV6-1|TRBD2
CASTGGLAGVYEQYF
TGTGCCAGCACCGGGGGACTAGCGGGGGTTTACGAGCAGTACTTC
>once|TRBJ1-5|TRBV5-1|.
CASSPGGRNQPQHF
TGCGCCAGCAGCCCGGGGGGCCGAAATCAGCCCCAGCATTTT
>.|TRBJ1-2|TRBV30|TRBD1
CAWAGTGPGYTF
TGTGCCTGGGCCGGGACAGGGCCTGGCTACACCTTC
>.|TRBJ2-2|TRBV19|.
CASSIAGTGELFF
TGTGCCAGTAGTATAGCAGGGACCGGGGAGCTGTTTTTT
>.|TRBJ2-3|TRBV29-1|TRBD2
CSAGLAGTDTQYF
TGCAGCGCGGGACTAGCGGGTACAGATACGCAGTATTTT
>.|TRBJ2-2|TRBV2|TRBD2
CASRAGTSGRPEAGELFF
TGTGCCAGCAGAGCCGGGACTAGCGGGAGACCGGAGGCCGGGGAGCTGTTTTTT
>once|TRBJ1-2|TRBV5-1|.
CASRPWGLAADGYTF
TGCGCCAGTCGGCCATGGGGGCTGGCCGCGGATGGCTACACCTTC
>.|TRBJ2-7|TRBV13|TRBD2
CASSWTSGYEQYF
TGTGCCAGCAGCTGGACTAGCGGTTACGAGCAGTACTTC
>.|TRBJ2-2|TRBV9|TRBD1
CASSVWGGQGNTGELFF
TGTGCCAGCAGCGTATGGGGGGGACAGGGGAACACCGGGGAGCTGTTTTTT
>.|TRBJ2-1|TRBV18|TRBD1
CASSPRQGNNEQFF
TGTGCCAGCTCACCACGACAGGGTAACAATGAGCAGTTCTTC
>.|TRBJ2-5|TRBV7-8|TRBD2
CASSLGLAGGGETQYF
TGTGCCAGCAGCTTAGGACTAGCGGGAGGAGGGGAGACCCAGTACTTC
>.|TRBJ2-7|TRBV19|.
CASSIRRGQRAYEQYF
TGTGCCAGTAGTATTCGTCGCGGACAGAGGGCCTACGAGCAGTACTTC
>.|TRBJ1-1|TRBV7-9|TRBD1
CASSPERTGRGTEAFF
TGTGCCAGCAGCCCAGAACGGACAGGGAGGGGAACTGAAGCTTTCTTT
>.|TRBJ2-3|TRBV30|TRBD1
CALKGTQGVVSTDTQYF
TGTGCCCTAAAGGGGACGCAGGGGGTGGTGAGCACAGATACGCAGTATTTT
>.|TRBJ2-7|TRBV10-3|TRBD2
CAISVASGSSYEQYF
TGTGCCATCAGTGTCGCTAGCGGGAGCTCCTACGAGCAGTACTTC
>.|TRBJ2-7|TRBV19|TRBD2
CASSSTSGREQYF
TGTGCCAGTAGTTCGACTAGCGGGAGAGAGCAGTACTTC
>.|TRBJ2-7|TRBV6-1|.
CASSEQGISFDEQYF
TGTGCCAGCAGTGAACAGGGCATTAGTTTCGACGAGCAGTACTTC
>.|TRBJ2-7|TRBV9|TRBD2
CASSVAPTSAQYF
TGTGCCAGCAGCGTAGCCCCCACTAGCGCGCAGTACTTC
>medium-sized|TRBJ2-1|TRBV6-4|TRBD2
CASSDGTSGNEQFF
TGTGCCAGCAGTGACGGGACTAGCGGCAATGAGCAGTTCTTC
>.|TRBJ1-4|TRBV27|TRBD1
CASRRGQGELTNEKLFF
TGTGCCAGCAGGCGGGGACAGGGAGAGCTGACTAATGAAAAACTGTTTTTT
>.|TRBJ2-2|TRBV28|.
CASRDYGELFF
TGTGCCAGCAGGGACTACGGGGAGCTGTTTTTT
>.|TRBJ1-1|TRBV5-1|.
CASSHTGLGTEAFF
TGCGCCAGCAGCCACACAGGGCTGGGCACTGAAGCTTTCTTT
>.|TRBJ2-5|TRBV5-4|TRBD2
CASSSLAEETQYF
TGTGCCAGCAGCTCACTAGCGGAAGAGACCCAGTACTTC
>.|TRBJ1-3|TRBV7-2|.
CASSITAGNTIYF
TGTGCCAGCAGCATCACTGCGGGAAACACCATATATTTT
>few|TRBJ1-5|TRBV19|TRBD1
CASTLRDSTPNQPQHF
TGTGCCAGCACCCTCCGGGACAGCACTCCTAATCAGCCCCAGCATTTT
>.|TRBJ1-5|TRBV28|.
CASSFPSGRLQPQHF
TGTGCCAGCAGTTTTCCATCCGGGAGGCTTCAGCCCCAGCATTTT
>.|TRBJ2-7|TRBV6-6|.
CASTRRGAAYEQYF
TGTGCCAGCACCCGACGGGGGGCCGCCTACGAGCAGTACTTC
>.|TRBJ1-5|TRBV6-5|.
CASSYPEGHNQPQHF
TGTGCCAGCAGTTACCCCGAGGGTCACAATCAGCCCCAGCATTTT
>.|TRBJ1-2|TRBV5-1|.
CASSSGTTYGYTF
TGCGCCAGCAGCTCCGGGACAACCTATGGCTACACCTTC